The 12 T cell receptor beta chains given below trace back to one sample, sequenced in a study of human T cells and chemical hapten exposure. As to time point: pre-sensitization, week 0. Sample treatment: therapeutic diphenylcyclopropenone sensitization with weekly scalp DPC. TCRdb processed the RACE reads anew with MiXCR; each CDR3 protein has one entry. The sample records tens of thousands of distinct CDR3 sequences, 8% to 10% being singletons. The material was whole blood, obtained in connection with sensitization to the hapten diphenylcyclopropenone (DPC). These receptors were collected from a woman aged 35 to 49 with alopecia areata. Some clones in this sample may be carry-over from other donors' samples.

This clonotype was seen ten or more times. The rearrangement uses TRBV28 and TRBJ2-6; 7 nucleotides line up with TRBD2. The CDR3 covers 16 residues. CDR1 is MDHEN and CDR2 is SYDVKM in the germline V gene. The V gene end was trimmed by 7 bases and the J gene end by 0 bases; junction bases not matched to a gene: 6. The CDR3 sequence: CASTGGLNSGANVLTF. The CDR3 DNA reads TGTGCCAGCACCGGGGGACTAAACTCTGGGGCCAACGTCCTGACTTTC.

This clonotype was picked up many times. The chain is built from TRBV6-2 or TRBV6-3 and TRBJ1-5; the match to TRBD1 covers 9 bases. CDR1 is MNHEY and CDR2 is SVGEGT in the germline V gene. V lost 8 bases and J lost 5; bases outside the gene matches: 1. CDR3 length: 12 residues. CDR3 in amino acids: CASGQGYQPQHF. The CDR3 coding sequence is TGTGCCAGCGGACAGGGGTATCAGCCCCAGCATTTT.

This clonotype was found a few times. J is TRBJ2-7 and V is TRBV7-2, with 11 bases identical to TRBD2. Germline V gives CDR1 SGHTA, CDR2 FQGNSA. Losses at the gene ends were 3 bases for V and 1 base for J; bases not matched to a gene: 2. The CDR3 consists of 15 residues. DNA for the CDR3: TGTGCCAGCAGCTTGACTAGCGGGGCTTCCTACGAGCAGTACTTC. Amino acid sequence: CASSLTSGASYEQYF.

In its sample, this clonotype was seen many times. The V call is TRBV5-4, the J call TRBJ2-3, with no clear D. There are 14 residues in the CDR3. V was shortened by 2 bases and J by 1 base, with 8 bases between the two germline ends. Per germline, CDR1 SGHNT and CDR2 YYREEE (reference sequence). CDR3 sequence (DNA): TGTGCCAGCAGCTTCAGGCAGGGCACAGATACGCAGTATTTT. It specifies CASSFRQGTDTQYF.

This clonotype occurred a few times. As DNA, the CDR3 is TGTGCCAGCAGTTTATCGCGGCTTCTGAACACTGAAGCTTTCTTT. It yields the protein CASSLSRLLNTEAFF. This sequence joins TRBV28 and TRBJ1-1; D is unresolved. Trimming removed 1 base from V and 0 bases from J, with 9 bases in between. CDR1 and CDR2 (germline): MDHEN, SYDVKM. This CDR3 is built from 15 residues.

This clonotype was counted ten times or more. The rearrangement joins TRBV7-3 to TRBJ2-7, with D unresolved. This CDR3 has 13 residues. From germline, CDR1 is SGHTA and CDR2 FQGTGA. V was pared by 7 bases and J by 7 bases, with 17 bases between. The CDR3 coding sequence is TGTGCCAGCACCCCGACTCCGGTGGGGGAGCAGTACTTC. Amino acids: CASTPTPVGEQYF.

On this clonotype itself: A read error is possible here, since a much larger clone lies one base away. The CDR3 DNA reads as TGCGCCAGCAGCCAGTTGGCGACCGGCGAGCAGTGCTTC. Its translation: CASSQLATGEQCF. The rearrangement uses TRBV4-1 and TRBJ2-7, with D unclear. The CDR3 has 13 amino acids. Germline assignment: CDR1 MGHRA and CDR2 YSYEKL.

This clonotype was picked up a small number of times. The chain combines TRBV30 with TRBJ2-2; tentative D call: TRBD1 (6 bases). The germline V gene has CDR1 GTSNPN and CDR2 SVGIG (reference sequence). The CDR3 covers 14 residues. V lost 5 bases, J lost 4 bases, and 14 bases lay in between. The CDR3 loop is CAWHRVESTGELFF. As DNA, the CDR3 is TGTGCCTGGCACAGGGTTGAGAGCACCGGGGAGCTGTTTTTT.

This chain links TRBV10-3 with TRBJ1-3; D may be TRBD1 (5 bases). There are 13 residues in the CDR3. From germline, CDR1 is ENHRY and CDR2 SYGVKD. Trimming shortened V by 9 bases and J by 2 bases, and 11 bases separated the two germline ends. The CDR3 here is CAISGGTGNTIYF. The CDR3, as DNA: TGTGCCATTAGCGGGGGAACTGGAAACACCATATATTTT.

This clonotype has at least ten counts. The chain carries TRBV20-1 and TRBJ1-2; TRBD1 matches at 11 bases. Germline assignment: CDR1 DFQATT and CDR2 SNEGSKA (reference sequence). Trimming removed 4 bases from V and 4 bases from J; junction bases left unmatched: 5. There are 14 residues in the CDR3. The CDR3 bases are TGCAGTGCTAATGTGGGACAGGGGGGCTATGGCTACACCTTC. This encodes CSANVGQGGYGYTF.

This clonotype was counted between two and nine times. Here the CDR3 reads CASSTGTTVGETQYF. The CDR3 DNA reads TGTGCCAGCAGTACCGGGACTACCGTAGGAGAGACCCAGTACTTC. V usage is TRBV2 and J usage is TRBJ2-5; TRBD2 aligns across 7 bases. CDR1 is SNHLY, CDR2 FYNNEI, per germline. This CDR3 has 15 amino acids. With 5 bases clipped from V and 4 bases from J, the junction kept 10 bases outside the gene matches.

The gene calls are TRBV7-6 and TRBJ2-2, with no clear D. Germline V gene lookup returns CDR1 SGHVS and CDR2 FNYEAQ. V gave up 1 base and J gave up 4 bases, with 16 bases separating them. CDR3 size: 17 residues. CDR3 loop: CASSLEKNPPGTGELFF. The CDR3 DNA is TGTGCCAGCAGCTTAGAAAAAAACCCCCCGGGCACCGGGGAGCTGTTTTTT.